This TCR beta chain came from a study of human T cells and chemical hapten exposure. Documented time point: pre-sensitization, week 0. Treatment noted: therapeutic diphenylcyclopropenone sensitization with weekly scalp DPC. Germline V gene sequence: CDR1 SGHAT, CDR2 FQNNGV. The V gene end was trimmed by 1 base and the J gene end by 5 bases; junction bases not matched to a gene: 8. The CDR3 runs 16 residues. From the RACE reads, TCRdb called clonotypes with MiXCR, one entry per CDR3 protein. Counted here are more than 85,000 distinct CDR3 sequences, around 8.8% occurring once; the ten biggest clones make up just over 2.5%.

This chain joins TRBV11-2 and TRBJ2-5; the match to TRBD1 covers 9 bases. The sample was whole blood, taken in connection with sensitization to the hapten diphenylcyclopropenone (DPC). This TCR was recovered from a man aged 35-49 years with alopecia areata. Some clones in this sample may be carry-over from other donors' samples. CDR3 loop: CASSLVSQGARETQYF. In DNA form, the CDR3 reads TGTGCCAGCAGCTTAGTTTCACAGGGGGCGCGGGAGACCCAGTACTTC. Using reference TRBV11-2 and TRBJ2-5 for the parts outside the CDR3, the full variable domain is EAGVAQSPRYKIIEKRQSVAFWCNPISGHATLYWYQQILGQGPKLLIQFQNNGVVDDSQLPKDRFSAERLKGVDSTLKIQPAKLEDSAVYLCASSLVSQGARETQYFGPGTRLLVL.